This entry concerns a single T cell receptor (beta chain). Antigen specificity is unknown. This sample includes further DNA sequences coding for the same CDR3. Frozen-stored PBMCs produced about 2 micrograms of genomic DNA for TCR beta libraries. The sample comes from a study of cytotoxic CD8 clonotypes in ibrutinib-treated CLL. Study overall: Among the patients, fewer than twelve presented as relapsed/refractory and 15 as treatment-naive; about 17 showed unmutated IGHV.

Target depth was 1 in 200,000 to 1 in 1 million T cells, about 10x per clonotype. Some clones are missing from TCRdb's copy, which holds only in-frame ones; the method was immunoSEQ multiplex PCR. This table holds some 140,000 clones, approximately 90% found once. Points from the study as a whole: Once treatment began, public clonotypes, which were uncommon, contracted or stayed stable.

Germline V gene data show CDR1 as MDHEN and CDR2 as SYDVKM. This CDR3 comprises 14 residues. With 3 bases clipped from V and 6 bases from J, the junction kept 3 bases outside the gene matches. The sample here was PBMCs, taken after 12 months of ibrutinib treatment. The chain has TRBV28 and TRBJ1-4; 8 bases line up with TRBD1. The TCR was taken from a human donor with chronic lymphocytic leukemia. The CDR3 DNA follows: TGTGCCAGCAGTTTCCGACAGGGGTATGAAAAACTGTTTTTT. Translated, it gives CASSFRQGYEKLFF.